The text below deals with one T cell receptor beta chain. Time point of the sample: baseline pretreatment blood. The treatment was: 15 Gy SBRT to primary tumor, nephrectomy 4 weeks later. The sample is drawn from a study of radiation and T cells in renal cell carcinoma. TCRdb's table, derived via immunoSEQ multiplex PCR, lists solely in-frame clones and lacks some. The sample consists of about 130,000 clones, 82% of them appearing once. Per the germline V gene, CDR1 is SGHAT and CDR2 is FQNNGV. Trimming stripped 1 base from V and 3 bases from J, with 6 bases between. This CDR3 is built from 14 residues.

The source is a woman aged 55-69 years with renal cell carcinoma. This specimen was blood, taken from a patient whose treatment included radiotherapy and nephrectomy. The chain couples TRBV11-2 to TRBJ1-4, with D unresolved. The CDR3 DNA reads TGTGCCAGCAGCTTAGGGCAGGCTAATGAAAAACTGTTTTTT. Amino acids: CASSLGQANEKLFF.